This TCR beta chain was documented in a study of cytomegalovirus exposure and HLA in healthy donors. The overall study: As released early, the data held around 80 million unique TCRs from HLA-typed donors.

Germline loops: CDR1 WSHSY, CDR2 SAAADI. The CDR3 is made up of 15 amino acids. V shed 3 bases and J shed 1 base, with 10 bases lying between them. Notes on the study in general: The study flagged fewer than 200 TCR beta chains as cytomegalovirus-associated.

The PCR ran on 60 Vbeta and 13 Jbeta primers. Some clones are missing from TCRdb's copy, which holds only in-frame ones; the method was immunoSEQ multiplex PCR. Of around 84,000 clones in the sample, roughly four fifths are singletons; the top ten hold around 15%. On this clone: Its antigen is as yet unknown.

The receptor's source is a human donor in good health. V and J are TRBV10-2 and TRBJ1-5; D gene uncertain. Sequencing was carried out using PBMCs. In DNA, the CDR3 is TGCGCCAGCAGTGATGAGGGTTTGAGCAATCAGCCCCAGCATTTT. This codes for CASSDEGLSNQPQHF.